Presented here are 9 T cell receptor beta chains from one specimen sequenced in a study of blood T cell repertoires in COVID-19. Libraries were prepared by immunoSEQ multiplex PCR; TCRdb keeps only in-frame clonotypes and omits some of them. The table records around 310,000 clones, around nine tenths of them present only once. The sample consisted of PBMCs or T cells enriched from blood (not recorded which). The receptor set was obtained from a woman in her 30s who had recovered from COVID-19.

The V gene is TRBV7-2, the J gene TRBJ2-7; D gene ambiguous. CDR3 size: 14 residues. Germline CDR1 SGHTA, CDR2 FQGNSA. The germline V and J ends were trimmed by 0 bases and 2 bases, with 8 bases remaining between them. The chain's CDR3 is CASSLALTAYEQYF. CDR3 nucleotides: TGTGCCAGCAGCTTAGCGTTAACGGCCTACGAGCAGTACTTC.

The gene calls are TRBV28 and TRBJ1-1; maybe TRBD1 (5 bases). The V gene's germline CDR1 is MDHEN and CDR2 SYDVKM. V was shortened by 5 bases and J by 10 bases, with 20 bases between the two germline ends. CDR3 length: 14 amino acids. CDR3: CASSPFGQGGRAFF. In nucleotides, the CDR3 is TGTGCCAGCAGTCCTTTCGGGCAGGGCGGACGAGCTTTCTTT.

This rearrangement joins TRBV20-1 to TRBJ2-7; 8 bases align to TRBD1. This CDR3 is built from 13 residues. With 3 bases clipped from V and 7 bases from J, the junction kept 8 bases outside the gene matches. CDR1 and CDR2 (germline): DFQATT, SNEGSKA (reference sequence). CDR3 in amino acids: CSASDQGAREQYF. The CDR3 region has the DNA TGCAGTGCTAGTGATCAGGGGGCGAGGGAGCAGTACTTC.

V gene TRBV5-1 combines with J gene TRBJ2-7, with TRBD1 matching over 8 bases. Germline V gene lookup returns CDR1 SGHRS and CDR2 YFSETQ. The CDR3 sequence is 16 residues long. V gave up 3 bases and J gave up 1 base; unmatched junction bases: 9. For the CDR3, the DNA is TGCGCCAGCAGCTACGCGGACAGGGCCCTTTCCTACGAGCAGTACTTC. This encodes CASSYADRALSYEQYF. Complete variable domain (other parts from reference TRBV5-1 and TRBJ2-7): KAGVTQTPRYLIKTRGQQVTLSCSPISGHRSVSWYQQTPGQGLQFLFEYFSETQRNKGNFPGRFSGRQFSNSRSEMNVSTLELGDSALYLCASSYADRALSYEQYFGPGTRLTVT.

The V call is TRBV4-1, the J call TRBJ1-3; D ambiguous. This CDR3 contains 14 residues. With 8 bases removed from V and 0 bases from J, the gap between germline ends came to 11 bases. Per germline, CDR1 MGHRA and CDR2 YSYEKL. The CDR3 spells CASSQVLSGNTIYF. CDR3 sequence (DNA): TGCGCCAGCTCTCAGGTCCTCTCTGGAAACACCATATATTTT.

V gene TRBV21-1 combines with J gene TRBJ2-4; whether TRBD1, the table's D call, matches the DNA was not checked. TRBV21-1 is described as a pseudogene. There are 18 residues in the CDR3. The CDR3 coding sequence is TGTGCCAGCAGCAAAGGGACAGGTAGATCAATAGCCAAAAACATTCAGTACTTC. Its protein is CASSKGTGRSIAKNIQYF.

The CDR3 sequence is CASSLGTGVQETQYF. CDR3 DNA: TGTGCCAGCAGCCTCGGGACAGGGGTCCAAGAGACCCAGTACTTC. The chain has TRBV5-4 and TRBJ2-5; TRBD1 aligns across 10 bases. V lost 4 bases to trimming and J lost 1 base; unmatched junction nucleotides: 4. Germline V gene sequence: CDR1 SGHNT, CDR2 YYREEE (reference sequence). This CDR3 has 15 residues.

This sequence joins TRBV27 and TRBJ2-2, with a tentative D call TRBD2 (5 bases). CDR1 and CDR2 from the germline V gene are MNHEY and SMNVEV (reference sequence). V shed 6 bases and J shed 6 bases, with 11 bases lying between them. This CDR3 spans 13 amino acids. The CDR3 here is CASSPSSPGELFF. The CDR3 DNA reads as TGTGCCAGCAGCCCTAGCAGTCCCGGGGAGCTGTTTTTT.

The V gene is TRBV27, the J gene TRBJ1-6; 7 bases align to TRBD1. Per germline, CDR1 MNHEY and CDR2 SMNVEV (reference sequence). This CDR3 is 14 amino acids long. V lost 3 bases, J lost 10 bases, and 6 bases stayed unmatched. CDR3 sequence: CASSFEGARSPLHF. The CDR3 region has the DNA TGTGCCAGCAGTTTTGAGGGGGCACGGTCACCCCTCCACTTT.